What follows is one T cell receptor (beta chain) and its context. The data derive from a study of blood T cell repertoires in COVID-19. Using immunoSEQ multiplex PCR, the repertoire was profiled, and TCRdb retains in-frame clones only, with some absent. The table lists approximately 180,000 clones, roughly 89% of them singletons. The CDR3 length is 19 residues. J was trimmed by 0 bases and V by 2 bases; bases with no gene match: 9. The V gene's germline CDR1 is SGHNT and CDR2 YYREEE (reference sequence). This receptor was identified in a woman in her seventies with COVID-19, enrolled during active disease. The specimen sequenced was peripheral blood. This chain joins TRBV5-4 and TRBJ2-1, with TRBD1 matching 12 bases. The CDR3 loop is CASSLPGTGGRSSYNEQFF. For the CDR3, the DNA is TGTGCCAGCAGCTTACCGGGGACAGGGGGCCGAAGCTCCTACAATGAGCAGTTCTTC.